The rows below give T cell receptor beta chains drawn from one sample of a study of CD8 T cells in ankylosing spondylitis. TCRdb re-derived calls from the 5' RACE reads in MiXCR, one entry per CDR3 protein. Of about 240,000 distinct CDR3 sequences in the sample, 7.5% to 9% were seen once. Sequenced material: blood, either unsorted or a sorted T cell fraction (not recorded which). The receptors come from a male donor with ankylosing spondylitis or in good health (not recorded which). Both conserved end residues are part of each CDR3. A D gene is named only where the DNA matches it firmly. Size values are once, few and many counts, or a class for expanded clones, and some rows have none.

TGTGCCAGCAGTCCCGATGACAGGGACACAGATACGCAGTATTTT,CASSPDDRDTDTQYF,TRBJ2-3,TRBD1,many,TRBV12-3/TRBV12-4
TGTGCCAGCAGTCCACAGGCGGGAGTGAACACTGAAGCTTTCTTT,CASSPQAGVNTEAFF,TRBJ1-1,NA,many,TRBV7-2
TGTGCCAGCAAAATTCGCTGGGACAGGGGACATCAGCCCCAGCATTTT,CASKIRWDRGHQPQHF,TRBJ1-5,TRBD1,many,TRBV2
TGTGCCAGCAGTTTATTGAGCTCCATCTACGAGCAGTACTTC,CASSLLSSIYEQYF,TRBJ2-7,NA,many,TRBV27
TGTGCCAGTAGTATAGACGGGACAGGGACCTACAATGAGCAGTTCTTC,CASSIDGTGTYNEQFF,TRBJ2-1,TRBD1,NA,TRBV19
TGTGCCACCCGACCGTCGGGCCAAGAGACCCAGTACTTC,CATRPSGQETQYF,TRBJ2-5,NA,few,TRBV15
TGTGCCAGCAGCTTTAGGAACACTGAAGCTTTCTTT,CASSFRNTEAFF,TRBJ1-1,NA,many,TRBV7-2
TGCAGTGCTAGGGGCGGCAGGGGCGACTATGGCTACACCTTC,CSARGGRGDYGYTF,TRBJ1-2,NA,many,TRBV20-1
TGTGCCAGCAGCCCCAAGCGGGGAGACACCTACAATGAGCAGTTCTTC,CASSPKRGDTYNEQFF,TRBJ2-1,TRBD2,NA,TRBV4-2
TGTGCCAGCAGTGGGCGACTAGCGGGTGTCGGGGAGCTGTTTTTT,CASSGRLAGVGELFF,TRBJ2-2,TRBD2,many,TRBV2
TGTGCCAGCAGCGTAGGGCCCGGGACTAACAATGAGCAGTTCTTC,CASSVGPGTNNEQFF,TRBJ2-1,TRBD2,many,TRBV9
TGTGCCAGCAGCTTAGTTTCGGGCAGGGGGACCTCTGGGGCCAACGTCCTGACTTTC,CASSLVSGRGTSGANVLTF,TRBJ2-6,TRBD1,few,TRBV11-2
TGCAGTGCTAGAGATCCGCTTACTAGCGGGGGGGCCACAGATACGCAGTATTTT,CSARDPLTSGGATDTQYF,TRBJ2-3,TRBD2,many,TRBV20-1
TGCAGTGCCGGACAGGGTGGAGAGACCCAGTACTTC,CSAGQGGETQYF,TRBJ2-5,TRBD1,many,TRBV20-1
TGTGCTAGCAGCTTAGGGCCGGGGGGAAACTACGAGCAGTACTTC,CASSLGPGGNYEQYF,TRBJ2-7,TRBD2,NA,TRBV7-7
TGTGCCAGCTCTCACCCCGAGAAACTCCAAGAGACCCAGTACTTC,CASSHPEKLQETQYF,TRBJ2-5,NA,many,TRBV7-9
TGTGCCAGCAGCTCAACTTTGACAGGCTACGAGCAGTACTTC,CASSSTLTGYEQYF,TRBJ2-7,NA,many,TRBV7-2
TGTGCCTGGAGTGTTTTAAAGGACTACGAGCAGTACTTC,CAWSVLKDYEQYF,TRBJ2-7,NA,many,TRBV30
TGTGCCAGCAGCTTGGGACAGGGAGGGACCGGGGAGCTGTTTTTT,CASSLGQGGTGELFF,TRBJ2-2,TRBD1,many,TRBV7-2
TGCAGTGCTAAGACTAGCGGTTACAATGAGCAGTTCTTC,CSAKTSGYNEQFF,TRBJ2-1,TRBD2,many,TRBV20-1
TGTGCCAGCAGCCCCCGGACGGGGTTTATCTCCTACGAGCAGTACTTC,CASSPRTGFISYEQYF,TRBJ2-7,NA,NA,TRBV7-2
TGCGCCAGCAGCCACAGCAACGGGGGGCATGACGAGCAGTACTTC,CASSHSNGGHDEQYF,TRBJ2-7,NA,many,TRBV4-3
TGTGCCAGCAGCTCCCGGTCTAGCTCTGGAAACACCATATATTTT,CASSSRSSSGNTIYF,TRBJ1-3,NA,many,TRBV11-2
TGTGCCAGCAGCCAGGACAGTACAACTAATGAAAAACTGTTTTTT,CASSQDSTTNEKLFF,TRBJ1-4,NA,NA,TRBV4-2